The rows below give T cell receptor beta chains drawn from one sample of a study of shared clonotypes between healthy human individuals. Assay: immunoSEQ multiplex PCR; the TCRdb copy retains only in-frame clones and omits some. The sample carries roughly 400,000 clones, approximately 96% recorded once. The sample was memory CD8+ T cells sorted from blood. These receptors originate from a young man in good health. CDR3s include the opening cysteine and the closing phenylalanine or tryptophan. The D gene is left open where the match is weak. Expanded clones are given a class, and other clones once, few, many or no size at all.

j_call: TRBJ2-5
d_call: TRBD2
clone_size: NA
v_call: TRBV11-2
cdr3_nt: TGTGCCAGCAGCTTAGGGACTAGCGGGAGAGAGACCCAGTACTTC
cdr3_aa: CASSLGTSGRETQYF

j_call: TRBJ1-4
d_call: TRBD1
clone_size: NA
v_call: TRBV5-4
cdr3_nt: TGTGCCAGCAGCGAATACAGGGGTAGGGCTAATGAAAAACTGTTTTTT
cdr3_aa: CASSEYRGRANEKLFF

j_call: TRBJ2-5
d_call: NA
clone_size: NA
v_call: TRBV25-1
cdr3_nt: TGTGCCAGCAGTGAATTGTTTCAAGAGACCCAGTACTTC
cdr3_aa: CASSELFQETQYF

j_call: TRBJ1-3
d_call: NA
clone_size: NA
v_call: TRBV28
cdr3_nt: TGTGCCAGCAGTCAACAGCCGAAGAACACCATATATTTT
cdr3_aa: CASSQQPKNTIYF

j_call: TRBJ2-3
d_call: NA
clone_size: NA
v_call: TRBV27
cdr3_nt: TGTGCCAGCAGTTTAGCCCGGCACCTCACAGATACGCAGTATTTT
cdr3_aa: CASSLARHLTDTQYF

j_call: TRBJ2-7
d_call: TRBD2
clone_size: NA
v_call: TRBV30
cdr3_nt: TGTGCCTGGTCCCTAGCGGGAGGGCCCGAGCAGTACTTC
cdr3_aa: CAWSLAGGPEQYF

j_call: TRBJ2-7
d_call: TRBD2
clone_size: NA
v_call: TRBV5-1
cdr3_nt: TGCGCCAGCAGCCACCGCCCCCCCGATCTGACTAGCGAAGCCCCCCGGCAGTACTTC
cdr3_aa: CASSHRPPDLTSEAPRQYF

j_call: TRBJ1-5
d_call: NA
clone_size: NA
v_call: TRBV6-5
cdr3_nt: TGTGCCAGCAGACAACTTGGACAGCATCAGCCCCAGCATTTT
cdr3_aa: CASRQLGQHQPQHF

j_call: TRBJ2-3
d_call: NA
clone_size: NA
v_call: TRBV10-3
cdr3_nt: TGTGCCAACTCAGTGGGAGATACGCAGTATTTT
cdr3_aa: CANSVGDTQYF

j_call: TRBJ2-1
d_call: TRBD1
clone_size: NA
v_call: TRBV10-1
cdr3_nt: TGCGCCAGCAGTGACAAATTGACAGGGCATGGTGAGCAGTTCTTC
cdr3_aa: CASSDKLTGHGEQFF

j_call: TRBJ1-5
d_call: NA
clone_size: NA
v_call: TRBV7-9
cdr3_nt: TGTGCCAGCAGCAGCCAGGGTGGCAATCAGCCCCAGCATTTT
cdr3_aa: CASSSQGGNQPQHF

j_call: TRBJ2-7
d_call: NA
clone_size: NA
v_call: TRBV20-1
cdr3_nt: TGCAGTGCTATCAGGGATTACGAGCAGTACTTC
cdr3_aa: CSAIRDYEQYF

j_call: TRBJ2-1
d_call: NA
clone_size: NA
v_call: TRBV4-2
cdr3_nt: TGTGCCAGCAGCCAAAGCAACCGGGACGTATACTACAATGAGCAGTTCTTC
cdr3_aa: CASSQSNRDVYYNEQFF

j_call: TRBJ2-4
d_call: TRBD2
clone_size: NA
v_call: TRBV4-1
cdr3_nt: TGCGCCAGCAGCCAAGGTCCGGGACTAAGTGGCATTCAGTACTTC
cdr3_aa: CASSQGPGLSGIQYF

j_call: TRBJ1-5
d_call: NA
clone_size: NA
v_call: TRBV19
cdr3_nt: TGTGCCAGTAGTATAGTGGGCACACTTAGCAATCAGCCCCAGCATTTT
cdr3_aa: CASSIVGTLSNQPQHF

j_call: TRBJ2-5
d_call: NA
clone_size: once
v_call: TRBV5-6
cdr3_nt: TGTGCCAGCGGAAGAGTGGGCAGGGAAGAGACCCAGTACTTC
cdr3_aa: CASGRVGREETQYF

j_call: TRBJ2-3
d_call: NA
clone_size: NA
v_call: TRBV19
cdr3_nt: TGTGCCAGTAGCCGGATGTGGACAGATACGCAGTATTTT
cdr3_aa: CASSRMWTDTQYF

j_call: TRBJ2-2
d_call: NA
clone_size: NA
v_call: TRBV2
cdr3_nt: TGTGCCAGCAGCGGCCCCCGACTCACCGGGGAGCTGTTTTTT
cdr3_aa: CASSGPRLTGELFF

j_call: TRBJ2-6
d_call: NA
clone_size: NA
v_call: TRBV4-1
cdr3_nt: TGCGCCAGCAGCCAAGGCGGCGGAGTCCTGACTTTC
cdr3_aa: CASSQGGGVLTF

j_call: TRBJ1-5
d_call: NA
clone_size: NA
v_call: TRBV6-5
cdr3_nt: TGTGCCAGCAGTTACCAGGCGGGCCAGCCCCAGCATTTT
cdr3_aa: CASSYQAGQPQHF

j_call: TRBJ1-2
d_call: NA
clone_size: NA
v_call: TRBV7-3
cdr3_nt: TGTGCCAGCAGCTTAATCTGGGCCCCAAGGTCTCACTATGGCTACACCTTC
cdr3_aa: CASSLIWAPRSHYGYTF

j_call: TRBJ2-3
d_call: TRBD1
clone_size: NA
v_call: TRBV11-2
cdr3_nt: TGTGCCAGCAGCCCCCGGGACAGGGAGGGAGATACGCAGTATTTT
cdr3_aa: CASSPRDREGDTQYF

j_call: TRBJ2-7
d_call: TRBD2
clone_size: NA
v_call: TRBV5-4
cdr3_nt: TGTGCCAGCAGCTTGGCCTCGGGAGGGCCGGGCGAGCAGTACTTC
cdr3_aa: CASSLASGGPGEQYF

j_call: TRBJ1-6
d_call: NA
clone_size: NA
v_call: TRBV6-6
cdr3_nt: TGTGCCAGCAATGCGGGCCGATTTAATTCACCCCTCCACTTT
cdr3_aa: CASNAGRFNSPLHF

j_call: TRBJ2-5
d_call: NA
clone_size: NA
v_call: TRBV29-1
cdr3_nt: TGCAGCGTCCCCCTAGCCCAAGAGACCCAGTACTTC
cdr3_aa: CSVPLAQETQYF

j_call: TRBJ2-7
d_call: TRBD2
clone_size: NA
v_call: TRBV27
cdr3_nt: TGTGCCAGCCGCCGACTAGCGGGAGGAGAGTACGAGCAGTACTTC
cdr3_aa: CASRRLAGGEYEQYF

j_call: TRBJ2-2
d_call: NA
clone_size: NA
v_call: TRBV6-5
cdr3_nt: TGTGCCAGCAATCCCCGGGCGAACACCGGGGAGCTGTTTTTT
cdr3_aa: CASNPRANTGELFF

j_call: TRBJ2-1
d_call: TRBD2
clone_size: NA
v_call: TRBV19
cdr3_nt: TGTGCCAGTAGTAGGGGGGGACTAGCGGGACTTGAGCAGTTCTTC
cdr3_aa: CASSRGGLAGLEQFF

j_call: TRBJ2-1
d_call: TRBD2
clone_size: NA
v_call: TRBV12-5
cdr3_nt: TGTGCTAGTGGTTTTATACCTTTAGCGGGAGGGCCGACCAATGAGCAGTTCTTC
cdr3_aa: CASGFIPLAGGPTNEQFF

j_call: TRBJ2-3
d_call: TRBD2
clone_size: NA
v_call: TRBV7-2
cdr3_nt: TGTGCCAGCAGGACTAGCGACACAGATACGCAGTATTTT
cdr3_aa: CASRTSDTDTQYF

j_call: TRBJ2-7
d_call: TRBD1
clone_size: once
v_call: TRBV28
cdr3_nt: TGTGCCAGCAGCCGGGACAGGGGCTCCTACGAGCAGTACTTC
cdr3_aa: CASSRDRGSYEQYF

j_call: TRBJ2-5
d_call: NA
clone_size: NA
v_call: TRBV6-4
cdr3_nt: TGTGCCAGCTGGAGGACGGGGCAAGAGACCCAGTACTTC
cdr3_aa: CASWRTGQETQYF

j_call: TRBJ1-1
d_call: NA
clone_size: once
v_call: TRBV5-4
cdr3_nt: TGTGCCAGCAGCTCGCCAGGGTTGAACACTGAAGCTTTCTTT
cdr3_aa: CASSSPGLNTEAFF

j_call: TRBJ2-3
d_call: NA
clone_size: NA
v_call: TRBV27
cdr3_nt: TGTGCCAGCAGTTTTGGAGCCACGCAGTATTTT
cdr3_aa: CASSFGATQYF

j_call: TRBJ1-2
d_call: TRBD1
clone_size: NA
v_call: TRBV30
cdr3_nt: TGTGCCTGGAGCCGGGACAGGGTCGGCTACACCTTC
cdr3_aa: CAWSRDRVGYTF

j_call: TRBJ1-1
d_call: NA
clone_size: NA
v_call: TRBV18
cdr3_nt: TGTGCCAGCTCACGGACGGAGACCAACACTGAAGCTTTCTTT
cdr3_aa: CASSRTETNTEAFF

j_call: TRBJ2-2
d_call: NA
clone_size: once
v_call: TRBV5-6
cdr3_nt: TGTGCCAGCAGCTTGGCCGGGGGAAGGGGTTACACCGGGGAGCTGTTTTTT
cdr3_aa: CASSLAGGRGYTGELFF

j_call: TRBJ1-2
d_call: NA
clone_size: NA
v_call: TRBV6-1
cdr3_nt: TGTGCCAGCAGTGAAGCGGGTCTTGGCTACACCTTC
cdr3_aa: CASSEAGLGYTF

j_call: TRBJ2-2
d_call: NA
clone_size: NA
v_call: TRBV7-3
cdr3_nt: TGTGCCAGCAGCCCAGGGACTCCCGGGGAGCTGTTTTTT
cdr3_aa: CASSPGTPGELFF

j_call: TRBJ2-5
d_call: NA
clone_size: NA
v_call: TRBV2
cdr3_nt: TGTGCCAGCAAGTTAGCCTACCTCCAAGAGACCCAGTACTTC
cdr3_aa: CASKLAYLQETQYF

j_call: TRBJ1-2
d_call: TRBD1
clone_size: NA
v_call: TRBV4-1
cdr3_nt: TGCGCCAGCAGCCAACGAGGACAGGGAGACGATGGCTACACCTTC
cdr3_aa: CASSQRGQGDDGYTF

j_call: TRBJ2-2
d_call: NA
clone_size: once
v_call: TRBV7-8
cdr3_nt: TGTGCCAGCAGCTTAACTCGTTTACCCAACACCGGGGAGCTGTTTTTT
cdr3_aa: CASSLTRLPNTGELFF

j_call: TRBJ2-7
d_call: TRBD1
clone_size: NA
v_call: TRBV6-1
cdr3_nt: TGTGCCAGCAGGGACAGGGGGCGCTACGAGCAGTACTTC
cdr3_aa: CASRDRGRYEQYF

j_call: TRBJ2-7
d_call: NA
clone_size: once
v_call: TRBV28
cdr3_nt: TGTGCCAGCAGTTTATTCAGGGAATTCCACGAGCAGTACTTC
cdr3_aa: CASSLFREFHEQYF

j_call: TRBJ2-4
d_call: NA
clone_size: NA
v_call: TRBV20-1
cdr3_nt: TGCAGTAGGTCGGAGGGGAACATTCAGTACTTC
cdr3_aa: CSRSEGNIQYF

j_call: TRBJ1-1
d_call: NA
clone_size: once
v_call: TRBV19
cdr3_nt: TGTGCCAGTACAGGGAACACTGAAGCTTTCTTT
cdr3_aa: CASTGNTEAFF

j_call: TRBJ1-3
d_call: NA
clone_size: NA
v_call: TRBV12-5
cdr3_nt: TGTGCTAGTTCAAAGTCCGGGGCGGACACCATATATTTT
cdr3_aa: CASSKSGADTIYF